The 2 T cell receptor beta chains given below trace back to one sample, sequenced in a study of cytomegalovirus exposure and HLA in healthy donors. Primers included in the PCR were 60 Vbeta and 13 Jbeta primers. Clones were read by immunoSEQ multiplex PCR, and TCRdb kept only the in-frame ones, dropping some. The sample has about 160,000 clones, around 78% seen once; the top ten hold just over 3%. Sequencing was carried out using PBMCs. The receptors shown here come from a middle-aged woman in good health and CMV-seronegative.

This chain uses TRBV19 with TRBJ1-3; D possibly corresponds to TRBD1 (6 bases). Trimming shortened V by 3 bases and J by 4 bases, and 10 bases separated the two germline ends. The CDR3 has 14 amino acids. Per germline, CDR1 LNHDA and CDR2 SQIVND (reference sequence). The DNA for the CDR3 is TGTGCCAGTAGTATTCAGGGGATCGGAAACACCATATATTTT. As protein: CASSIQGIGNTIYF. The complete variable domain, with remaining parts taken from reference TRBV19 and TRBJ1-3, reads DGGITQSPKYLFRKEGQNVTLSCEQNLNHDAMYWYRQDPGQGLRLIYYSQIVNDFQKGDIAEGYSVSREKKESFPLTVTSAQKNPTAFYLCASSIQGIGNTIYFGEGSWLTVV.

This sequence joins TRBV6-5 and TRBJ2-5, with a weak D call TRBD2 (5 bases). CDR1 and CDR2 (germline): MNHEY, SVGAGI. CDR3 length: 13 residues. Between the trimmed V and J ends, which lost 0 bases and 11 bases, there was a span of 13 bases. The chain's CDR3 is CASSYSTGWEQYF. CDR3 nucleotide sequence: TGTGCCAGCAGTTACTCGACGGGGTGGGAGCAGTACTTC.